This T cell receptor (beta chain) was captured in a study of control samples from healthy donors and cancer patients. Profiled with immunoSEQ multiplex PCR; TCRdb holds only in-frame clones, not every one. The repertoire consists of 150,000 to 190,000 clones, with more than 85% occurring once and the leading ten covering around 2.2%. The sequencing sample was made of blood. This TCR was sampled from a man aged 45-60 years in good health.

The CDR3 reads CASNGRGYNEQFF. CDR3 nucleotides: TGTGCCAGTAACGGGAGAGGGTACAATGAGCAGTTCTTC. J is TRBJ2-1 and V is TRBV19, with D possibly matching TRBD2 (6 bases). V was shortened by 7 bases and J by 4 bases, with 11 bases between the two germline ends. CDR3 size: 13 residues. Germline V gives CDR1 LNHDA, CDR2 SQIVND (reference sequence).